The rows below give T cell receptor beta chains drawn from one sample of a study of graft-versus-host responses after intestinal transplantation. Their antigens remain unidentified. Libraries were prepared by immunoSEQ multiplex PCR; TCRdb keeps only in-frame clonotypes and omits some of them. The sample shows around 26,000 clones, around 80% of them seen only once. This sample comprised unstimulated CD8+ T cells sorted from spleen or lymph node cells, obtained before transplant. These receptors came from a human donor who was the organ donor for an intestinal transplant. CDR3s include the opening cysteine and the closing phenylalanine or tryptophan. A D gene is named only where the DNA matches it firmly.

NA | TRBV7-8 | CASSLEGNSNQPQHF
TRBD1 | TRBV30 | CAWSEGTGVNYEQYF
TRBD2 | TRBV6-4 | CASSPGLADSGANVLTF
NA | TRBV19 | CASSIAFGETGYTF
NA | TRBV6-1 | CASSTQGKDTQYF
NA | TRBV5-6 | CASSLSGQEQYF
NA | TRBV9 | CASSHGLAAQETQYF
NA | TRBV7-8 | CASSLGGLSDHWGYTF
NA | TRBV4-1 | CASSLNPSYTEAFF
NA | TRBV15 | CATSSSGAYNEQFF
TRBD2 | TRBV6-5 | CASSTASGAYEQYF
TRBD2 | TRBV6-5 | CASSYYSGGTDTQYF
NA | TRBV15 | CATSREETGPSYEQYF
NA | TRBV19 | CASSMGVSDTQYF
NA | TRBV27 | CASSLSPSTTTEAFF
TRBD1 | TRBV10-2 | CASSEGQGYEQYF
NA | TRBV21-1 | CASSKHKPQHF
TRBD2 | TRBV19 | CASKTSGGAGETQYF
NA | TRBV21-1 | CASSKHRSWYIGCYEQYF
TRBD1 | TRBV10-3 | CAISESPGGLYGYTF
TRBD2 | TRBV19 | CASSMGRASGLTIHNEQFF
TRBD1 | TRBV27 | CASSLFSPPGQGILDTQYF
NA | TRBV13 | CASTPGARSGEQFF
NA | TRBV19 | CASSIAGSNTEAFF
NA | TRBV27 | CASSLGKAGANVLTF
TRBD1 | TRBV10-3 | CAISVRRQGSTDTQYF
NA | TRBV4-1 | CASSQEPVKSYEQYF
TRBD1 | TRBV27 | CASGDTGTGAYEQYF
NA | TRBV6-1 | CASNPWESADQPQHF